The 26 T cell receptor beta chains listed next were all sequenced from one sample in a study of CD8+ T cells in alopecia areata. Investigators isolated RNA and reverse transcribed it into cDNA to act as the sequencing template. The data were produced by immunoSEQ multiplex PCR, yet TCRdb's version contains in-frame clones alone and is incomplete. The sample presents around 100,000 clones, none singletons. The sequencing sample was made of lesional skin. These receptors all stem from a C3H/HeJ mouse with alopecia areata. The mice in this strain carry MHC haplotype H2-k.

This clone was detected only a few times. The genes are named according to mouse. From the germline J gene comes the end of the CDR3, since the read stops 4 residues before it. V and J are TRBV17 and TRBJ1-4; D might be TRBD1 (6 bases). The CDR3 is 14 residues long. Trimming shortened V by 6 bases and J by 0 bases, and 8 bases separated the two germline ends. Germline loops: CDR1 MNHDT, CDR2 YYDKIL. CDR3 sequence: CASRGQFSNERLFF. The sequenced CDR3 bases are TGTGCTAGCAGAGGACAGTTTTCCAACGAA.

About this clone itself: Genes and germline come from the mouse. The read falls 4 residues short of the CDR3 end, and the missing part is taken from the germline J gene. The genes are TRBV16 and TRBJ2-5, with 8 bases identical to TRBD2. The CDR3 consists of 16 residues. The V gene's germline CDR1 is SGHSA and CDR2 FRNQAP. With 0 bases clipped from V and 1 base from J, the junction kept 3 bases outside the gene matches. The covered CDR3 bases are TGTGCAAGCAGCTTAGAATGGGGGGGGGACCAAGAC. As protein: CASSLEWGGDQD. The whole CDR3 region reads CASSLEWGGDQDTQYF.

Comment on this clone: The germline and genes are mouse ones. The sequence runs out 4 residues before the end of the CDR3; the remainder is reconstructed from the germline J gene. The chain joins TRBV1 to TRBJ2-7; TRBD2 matches 9 bases. CDR3 length equals 16 residues. V gave up 0 bases and J gave up 0 bases; unmatched junction bases: 3. Germline CDR1 reads NSQYPW; CDR2 reads LRSPGD (reference sequence). CDR3: CTCSAEVGGRSYEQYF. The sequenced CDR3 bases are TGCACCTGCAGTGCAGAGGTGGGGGGGCGCTCCTAT.

This clone was seen a handful of times. Mouse gene names and germline throughout. The CDR3 end falls 4 residues outside the read, so it is completed with the germline J gene. The genes are TRBV19 and TRBJ2-5, with TRBD1 matching over 9 bases. This CDR3 comprises 13 residues. CDR1 and CDR2 (germline): FNHDT, SITEND (reference sequence). Partial CDR3 DNA: TGTGCCAGCAGACAGGGGGCAGAAGAC. Translated, it gives CASRQGAED. The CDR3, in full, reads CASRQGAEDTQYF.

This clone was detected only a few times. Mouse gene names apply. The read ends 4 residues before the CDR3 terminus; that terminus is restored from the germline J gene. The chain joins TRBV1 to TRBJ2-7; D may be TRBD1 (6 bases). Per germline, CDR1 NSQYPW and CDR2 LRSPGD (reference sequence). CDR3 length: 16 amino acids. Trimming cost V 0 bases and J 0 bases, with 12 bases left between them. CDR3 amino acids: CTCSADQGQNSYEQYF. Incomplete CDR3 DNA: TGCACCTGCAGTGCAGATCAGGGACAAAACTCCTAT.

At least ten counts were recorded for this clone. The genes are named according to mouse. CDR3 residues: CASSMRGHSSYEQYF. CDR3 DNA, as far as it was read: TGTGCCAGCAGTATGAGGGGACATAGCTCCTAT. This sequence joins TRBV19 and TRBJ2-7, with D perhaps TRBD1 (6 bases). The read is 4 residues too short to cover the CDR3 end, so that end is filled in from the germline J gene. The CDR3 covers 15 residues. Germline CDR1 FNHDT, CDR2 SITEND (reference sequence). V dropped 2 bases and J dropped 0 bases, with 12 bases sitting between them.

This clone was counted many times. Gene names follow the mouse nomenclature. The read finishes 4 residues shy of the CDR3 end, and the germline J gene is used to complete it. The chain joins TRBV13-3 to TRBJ1-4; D possibly corresponds to TRBD1 (6 bases). This CDR3 region has 12 residues. V lost 8 bases to trimming and J lost 6 bases, with 11 bases between them. Germline V gene sequence: CDR1 NNHDY, CDR2 SYVADS. CDR3 in amino acids: CASQGRDERLFF. CDR3 DNA, as far as it was read: TGTGCCAGTCAGGGGAGGGACGAA. The entire variable domain, with the rest obtained from reference TRBV13-3 and TRBJ1-4, is as follows: EAAVTQSPRSKVAVTGGKVTLSCHQTNNHDYMYWYRQDTGHGLRLIHYSYVADSTEKGDIPDGYKASRPSQENFSLILELASLSQTAVYFCASQGRDERLFFGHGTKLSVL.

With regard to this clone: Germline and genes here are mouse. The sequence runs out 4 residues before the end of the CDR3; the remainder is reconstructed from the germline J gene. The chain carries TRBV13-3 and TRBJ2-7; 11 nucleotides align to TRBD2. The CDR3 is 17 residues long. The germline gives CDR1 NNHDY, CDR2 SYVADS. The V gene end was trimmed by 2 bases and the J gene end by 0 bases; junction bases not matched to a gene: 7. The covered CDR3 bases are TGTGCCAGCAGTGAGGGGGGACTGGGGGAGAGCTCCTAT. It codes for CASSEGGLGESSY. In full, the CDR3 is CASSEGGLGESSYEQYF.

Many counts were recorded for this clone. The genes are named according to mouse. The chain's CDR3 is CASSSSQGAYAEQFF. CDR3 DNA, as far as it was read: TGTGCCAGCAGTTCCTCACAGGGGGCCTATGCT. V and J are TRBV13-3 and TRBJ2-1; 9 bases agree with TRBD1. The read falls 4 residues short of the CDR3 end, and the missing part is taken from the germline J gene. Germline CDR1 and CDR2: NNHDY and SYVADS. The V and J ends lost 4 bases and 3 bases, in that order; junction bases with no gene match: 5. This CDR3 is built from 15 residues.

This clone was observed at least ten times. Gene names follow the mouse nomenclature. The read is 4 residues too short to cover the CDR3 end, so that end is filled in from the germline J gene. The genes are TRBV1 and TRBJ2-3; 9 bases fit TRBD2. With 4 bases clipped from V and 0 bases from J, the junction kept 2 bases outside the gene matches. This CDR3 is 15 amino acids long. CDR1 is NSQYPW, CDR2 LRSPGD, per germline (reference sequence). CDR3 protein: CTCSELGGSAETLYF. The part of the CDR3 DNA that was read is TGCACCTGCAGTGAACTGGGGGGTAGTGCAGAA.

Details on this clone: Each gene name is a mouse one. With the read ending 4 residues before the CDR3 end, the germline J gene is used to fill in that end. The V call is TRBV13-3, the J call TRBJ1-2; D is uncertain. The germline V gene encodes CDR1 NNHDY and CDR2 SYVADS. Trimming removed 0 bases at V and 1 base at J, with 7 bases between. This CDR3 is 14 amino acids long. The CDR3 reads CASSDDSINSDYTF. The CDR3 bases that were read are TGTGCCAGCAGTGATGACAGCATAAACTCC.

This clone has only a few counts. Germline and genes here are mouse. The sequence runs out 4 residues before the end of the CDR3; the remainder is reconstructed from the germline J gene. The chain recombines TRBV14 with TRBJ2-2; tentatively, D is TRBD2 (6 bases). The CDR3 extends over 15 amino acids. Per the germline V gene, CDR1 is SGHDT and CDR2 is FRDEAV. V lost 2 bases to trimming and J lost 0 bases, with 8 bases between them. CDR3 loop: CASSFTGPNTGQLYF. The CDR3 DNA, read in part, is TGTGCCAGCAGTTTTACTGGGCCAAACACCGGG.

As concerns this clone: TCRdb's protein sequence differs at residue 13 from the translated DNA; the protein presented here follows the DNA. Gene names are the mouse ones. The missing CDR3 end, 3 residues past where the read stops, is filled in from the germline J gene. This sample also contains other DNA sequences that code for the same CDR3. This chain joins TRBV1 and TRBJ1-3, with a tentative D call TRBD1 (6 bases). The CDR3 contains 16 residues. CDR1 is NSQYPW and CDR2 is LRSPGD in the germline V gene (reference sequence). The V end was cut by 1 base, the J end by 1 base, with 11 bases between. CDR3 amino acids: CTCSAVGRGSGNTLYF. Partial CDR3 DNA: TGCACCTGCAGTGCAGTGGGCAGGGGCTCTGGAAATACG.

As concerns this clone: Gene names and germline refer to mouse. From the germline J gene comes the end of the CDR3, since the read stops 4 residues before it. This rearrangement joins TRBV19 to TRBJ1-4; D might be TRBD1 (5 bases). The germline gives CDR1 FNHDT, CDR2 SITEND (reference sequence). Trimming removed 2 bases at V and 1 base at J, with 9 bases between. The CDR3 covers 15 residues. This chain's CDR3 is CASSITGYSNERLFF. The CDR3 bases that were read are TGTGCCAGCAGTATCACAGGCTATTCCAACGAA.

This clone has only a few counts. Gene names and germline match the mouse. CDR3 in amino acids: CTCAAGGTSAETLYF. The sequenced part of the CDR3 DNA is TGCACCTGCGCGGCGGGAGGGACTAGTGCAGAA. The gene calls are TRBV1 and TRBJ2-3; D perhaps matches TRBD2 (6 bases). With the read ending 4 residues before the CDR3 end, the germline J gene is used to fill in that end. Germline CDR1 reads NSQYPW; CDR2 reads LRSPGD (reference sequence). V lost 8 bases and J lost 0, with 15 bases in between. This CDR3 has 15 amino acids.

As for this clone: Gene labels here are mouse ones. The CDR3 goes on 4 residues after the read ends, and that part is filled in from the germline J gene. This chain uses TRBV5 with TRBJ2-3; TRBD1 aligns across 10 bases. V dropped 3 bases and J dropped 1; count of bases not matched to a gene: 10. Germline values: CDR1 LGHNA, CDR2 YNLKQL (reference sequence). There are 18 residues in the CDR3. This chain's CDR3 is CASSHAGTGVLGAETLYF. The CDR3 bases that were read are TGTGCCAGCAGCCACGCCGGGACAGGGGTGTTGGGTGCAGAA.

A note on this clone: The genes are named according to mouse. The missing CDR3 end, 4 residues past where the read stops, is filled in from the germline J gene. Other DNA sequences of this sample code for an identical CDR3. J is TRBJ1-1 and V is TRBV16; a possible D gene is TRBD1 (5 bases). There are 12 residues in the CDR3. Germline loops: CDR1 SGHSA, CDR2 FRNQAP. Partial CDR3 DNA: TGTGCAAGCAGCCTCGGACAAACA. Protein product: CASSLGQT. The complete CDR3 sequence is CASSLGQTEVFF.

This clone appeared a few times. Each gene name is a mouse one. The read stops 4 residues short of the end of the CDR3; the missing end is completed from the germline J gene. The V call is TRBV13-3, the J call TRBJ2-7; 10 bases are a match to TRBD2. The CDR3 extends over 14 amino acids. In germline, CDR1 is NNHDY, CDR2 SYVADS. CDR3 residues: CASSPRLGGDEQYF. CDR3 DNA (partial): TGTGCCAGCAGTCCTCGACTGGGGGGAGAT.

This clone came up a few times. The germline and genes are mouse ones. Read coverage stops 4 residues before the CDR3 terminus; the germline J gene supplies the remainder. The genes are TRBV13-3 and TRBJ1-2; possible D gene TRBD1, 5 bases. Germline V gene data show CDR1 as NNHDY and CDR2 as SYVADS. This CDR3 comprises 15 residues. V lost 0 bases and J 1 base, leaving 10 bases between the germline ends. The CDR3 sequence: CASSDAMDKNSDYTF. The CDR3 DNA, read in part, is TGTGCCAGCAGTGATGCAATGGACAAAAACTCC.

To note about this clone: Gene names and germline refer to mouse. The read ends 4 residues early relative to the CDR3; the germline J gene fills the gap. The V and J genes are TRBV16 and TRBJ1-4; TRBD1 matches at 7 bases. V lost 4 bases, J lost 5 bases, and 7 bases stayed unmatched. This CDR3 comprises 15 residues. Germline V gene sequence: CDR1 SGHSA, CDR2 FRNQAP. The sequenced part of the CDR3 DNA is TGTGCAAGCAGCTACAGGGGAGGAGGGAACGAA. Translated, it gives CASSYRGGGNE. The full CDR3 is CASSYRGGGNERLFF.

Comments on this clone: Here the gene names and germline are mouse. The CDR3 end falls 4 residues outside the read, so it is completed with the germline J gene. V usage is TRBV1 and J usage is TRBJ2-5; 8 bases align to TRBD1. Trimming cost V 1 base and J 0 bases; bases outside gene matches: 3. This CDR3 contains 16 residues. In germline, CDR1 is NSQYPW, CDR2 LRSPGD (reference sequence). Incomplete CDR3 DNA: TGCACCTGCAGTGCAGGACAGGGGAGGAACCAAGAC. This codes for CTCSAGQGRNQD. The complete CDR3 reads CTCSAGQGRNQDTQYF.

In this sample, this clone turned up many times. Germline and genes: mouse. The read gets to within 4 residues of the CDR3 end, and the germline J gene fills in the rest. The rearrangement links TRBV13-3 to TRBJ2-7; D uncertain. Trimming took 2 bases from V and 3 from J, leaving 9 bases between them. Germline lookup yields CDR1 NNHDY and CDR2 SYVADS. The CDR3 consists of 13 residues. The covered CDR3 bases are TGTGCCAGCAGTGACACAGAAGACTAT. It yields the protein CASSDTEDY. The whole CDR3 reads CASSDTEDYEQYF.

A word on this clone: Each gene name is a mouse one. Read sequence stops 4 residues before the CDR3 end, and the germline J gene provides the missing end. The chain is built from TRBV1 and TRBJ2-7; a weak D match, TRBD1 (6 bases). CDR1 NSQYPW and CDR2 LRSPGD come from the germline V gene (reference sequence). The CDR3 loop spans 13 amino acids. Partial CDR3 DNA: TGCACCTGCAGTGCACGTCAGGGGTAT. This gives the protein CTCSARQGY. The CDR3 reads in full as CTCSARQGYEQYF.

This clone has only a few counts. Any gene name here is a mouse gene name. Read coverage stops 4 residues before the CDR3 terminus; the germline J gene supplies the remainder. The chain couples TRBV13-3 to TRBJ1-2, with D possibly matching TRBD1 (6 bases). The CDR3 runs 14 residues. CDR1 and CDR2 from the germline V gene are NNHDY and SYVADS. V shed 3 bases and J shed 2 bases, with 11 bases lying between them. The CDR3 DNA, read in part, is TGTGCCAGCAGTGCCACAGGGTTGAACTCC. Its translation is CASSATGLNS. The CDR3 reads in full as CASSATGLNSDYTF.

To note about this clone: Gene names follow the mouse nomenclature. The read gets to within 4 residues of the CDR3 end, and the germline J gene fills in the rest. The chain uses TRBV19 and TRBJ1-4; TRBD1 agrees at 8 bases. This CDR3 has 15 amino acids. V dropped 4 bases and J dropped 0; count of bases not matched to a gene: 2. The germline V gene has CDR1 FNHDT and CDR2 SITEND (reference sequence). CDR3 sequence reads: CASSSGGISNERLFF. CDR3 DNA (partial): TGTGCCAGCAGTTCAGGGGGCATTTCCAACGAA.

This clone was counted a few times. Mouse names are used for the genes. The sequence runs out 4 residues before the end of the CDR3; the remainder is reconstructed from the germline J gene. V gene TRBV17 combines with J gene TRBJ2-2, with TRBD1 as a possible D gene (7 bases). Trimming removed 4 bases from V and 0 bases from J, with 9 bases in between. CDR3 length: 15 residues. Germline V lookup: CDR1 MNHDT, CDR2 YYDKIL. CDR3 amino acids: CASSTRGANTGQLYF. The covered CDR3 bases are TGTGCTAGCAGTACCAGGGGGGCAAACACCGGG.